This T cell receptor (beta chain) came from a study of cytomegalovirus exposure and HLA in healthy donors. Regarding the study as a whole: In a later analysis, an Asian-associated ancestry cluster reportedly showed fewer N-insertions than the approximately 610-donor mean. Productive status was seen about 90% or about 30% of the time for most TCR beta V segments in an earlier analysis.

V gave up 5 bases and J gave up 0 bases; unmatched junction bases: 6. CDR1 is SEHNR and CDR2 is FQNEAQ in the germline V gene (reference sequence). The CDR3 sequence is 16 residues long. About this clone: The antigen remains unidentified.

The study ran its PCR with 60 Vbeta and 13 Jbeta primers. Profiled with immunoSEQ multiplex PCR; TCRdb holds only in-frame clones, not every one. The sample holds around 63,000 clones, roughly 80% seen once. Specimen: PBMCs. The sequence derives from a woman younger than 45 in good health and CMV-seronegative. This chain joins TRBV7-9 and TRBJ2-2; 7 bases map to TRBD1. CDR3 in amino acids: CASSPQGMANTGELFF. In nucleotides, the CDR3 is TGTGCCAGCAGCCCACAGGGGATGGCGAACACCGGGGAGCTGTTTTTT.